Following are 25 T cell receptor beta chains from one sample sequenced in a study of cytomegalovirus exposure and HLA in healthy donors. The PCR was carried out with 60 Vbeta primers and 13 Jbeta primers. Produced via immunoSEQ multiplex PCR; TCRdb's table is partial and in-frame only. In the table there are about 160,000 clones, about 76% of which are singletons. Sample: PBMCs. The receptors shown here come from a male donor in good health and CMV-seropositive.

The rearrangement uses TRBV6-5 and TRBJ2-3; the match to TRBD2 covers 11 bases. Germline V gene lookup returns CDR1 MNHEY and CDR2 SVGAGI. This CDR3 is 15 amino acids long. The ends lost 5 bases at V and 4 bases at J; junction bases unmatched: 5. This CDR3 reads CASSPELAGADTQYF. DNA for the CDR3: TGTGCCAGCAGTCCCGAACTAGCGGGGGCAGATACGCAGTATTTT.

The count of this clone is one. The CDR3 coding sequence is TGCGCCAGCAGCCAAGTTTCTGCAGCGGGGGGACCGGGGACCCAGTACTTC. Residues: CASSQVSAAGGPGTQYF. The chain employs TRBV4-1 and TRBJ2-5, with TRBD2 identical over 9 bases. CDR3 length: 17 amino acids. Germline values: CDR1 MGHRA, CDR2 YSYEKL. J was trimmed by 7 bases and V by 1 base; bases with no gene match: 13.

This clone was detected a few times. The CDR3 DNA follows: TGTGCCAGCAGCAAGACGCCGGGACAGGGTAGCTCAGGCGAGCAGTACTTC. It is translated as CASSKTPGQGSSGEQYF. This chain connects TRBV7-2 to TRBJ2-7; 9 nucleotides match TRBD1. This CDR3 region has 17 residues. The trim removed 5 bases at V and 6 bases at J, leaving 17 bases unmatched. Germline V lookup: CDR1 SGHTA, CDR2 FQGNSA.

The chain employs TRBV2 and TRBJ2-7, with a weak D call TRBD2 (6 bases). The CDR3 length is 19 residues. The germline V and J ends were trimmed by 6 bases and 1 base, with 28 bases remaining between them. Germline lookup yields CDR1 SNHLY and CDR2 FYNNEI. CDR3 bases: TGTGCCAGCAGGTCGACGGCCGCACTAGCCCGGTTGGCGTCCTACGAGCAGTACTTC. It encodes CASRSTAALARLASYEQYF.

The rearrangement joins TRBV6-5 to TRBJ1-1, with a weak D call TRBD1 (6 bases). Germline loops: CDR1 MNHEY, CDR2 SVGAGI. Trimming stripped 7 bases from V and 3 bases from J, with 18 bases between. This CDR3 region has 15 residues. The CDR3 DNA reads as TGTGCCAGCACCAGGGGAAAGGGGCGCGACACTGAAGCTTTCTTT. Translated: CASTRGKGRDTEAFF.

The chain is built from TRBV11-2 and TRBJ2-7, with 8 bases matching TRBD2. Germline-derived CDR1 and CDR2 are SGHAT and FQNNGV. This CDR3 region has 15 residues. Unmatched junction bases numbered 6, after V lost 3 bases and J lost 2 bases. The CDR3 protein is CASSFRAGAPYEQYF. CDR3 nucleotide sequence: TGTGCCAGCAGCTTTAGAGCGGGGGCACCCTACGAGCAGTACTTC.

CDR3 in DNA: TGTGCCAGCAGCCGGAGTGGGGCGGGGGAGATTCAGTACTTC. The encoded protein is CASSRSGAGEIQYF. The rearrangement links TRBV7-2 to TRBJ2-4; 7 bases align to TRBD2. Losses at the gene ends were 5 bases for V and 10 bases for J; bases not matched to a gene: 11. The germline V gene encodes CDR1 SGHTA and CDR2 FQGNSA. The CDR3 extends over 14 amino acids.

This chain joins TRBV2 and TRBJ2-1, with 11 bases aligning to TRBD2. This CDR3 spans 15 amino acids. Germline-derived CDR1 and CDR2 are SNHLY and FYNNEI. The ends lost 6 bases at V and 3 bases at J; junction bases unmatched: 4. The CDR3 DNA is TGTGCCAGCAGGCCTACTAGCGGGGGCTACAATGAGCAGTTCTTC. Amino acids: CASRPTSGGYNEQFF. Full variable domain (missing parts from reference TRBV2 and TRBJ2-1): EPEVTQTPSHQVTQMGQEVILRCVPISNHLYFYWYRQILGQKVEFLVSFYNNEISEKSEIFDDQFSVERPDGSNFTLKIRSTKLEDSAMYFCASRPTSGGYNEQFFGPGTRLTVL.

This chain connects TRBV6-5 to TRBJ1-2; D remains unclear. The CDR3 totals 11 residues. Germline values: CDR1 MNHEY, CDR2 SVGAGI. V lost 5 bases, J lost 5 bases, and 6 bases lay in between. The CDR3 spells CASSTEYGYTF. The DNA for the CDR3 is TGTGCCAGCAGTACAGAGTATGGCTACACCTTC.

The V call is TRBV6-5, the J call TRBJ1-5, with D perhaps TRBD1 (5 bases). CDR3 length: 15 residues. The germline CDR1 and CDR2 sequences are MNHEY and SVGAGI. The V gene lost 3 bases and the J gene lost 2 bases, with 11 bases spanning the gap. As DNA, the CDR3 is TGTGCCAGCAGTTATGGGGGGTCCGGCAATCAGCCCCAGCATTTT. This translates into CASSYGGSGNQPQHF.

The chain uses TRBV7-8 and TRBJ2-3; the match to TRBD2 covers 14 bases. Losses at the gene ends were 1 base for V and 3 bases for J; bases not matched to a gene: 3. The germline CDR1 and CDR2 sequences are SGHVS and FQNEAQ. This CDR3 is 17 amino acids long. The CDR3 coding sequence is TGTGCCAGCAGCTTAGGGGGACTAGCGGGGGCAACAGATACGCAGTATTTT. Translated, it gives CASSLGGLAGATDTQYF.

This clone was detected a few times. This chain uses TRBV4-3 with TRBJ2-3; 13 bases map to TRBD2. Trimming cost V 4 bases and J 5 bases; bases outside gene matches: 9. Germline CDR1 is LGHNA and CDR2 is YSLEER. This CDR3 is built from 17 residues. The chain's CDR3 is CASSPFRTSGGGDTQYF. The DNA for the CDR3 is TGCGCCAGCAGCCCTTTCAGGACTAGCGGGGGTGGAGATACGCAGTATTTT.

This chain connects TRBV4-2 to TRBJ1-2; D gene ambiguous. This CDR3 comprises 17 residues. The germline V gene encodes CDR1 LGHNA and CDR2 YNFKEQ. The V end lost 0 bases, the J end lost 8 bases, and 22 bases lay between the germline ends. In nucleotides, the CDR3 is TGTGCCAGCAGCCAAGAAGCGGCCCAGCCTATGCTGGGAGGCTACACCTTC. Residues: CASSQEAAQPMLGGYTF.

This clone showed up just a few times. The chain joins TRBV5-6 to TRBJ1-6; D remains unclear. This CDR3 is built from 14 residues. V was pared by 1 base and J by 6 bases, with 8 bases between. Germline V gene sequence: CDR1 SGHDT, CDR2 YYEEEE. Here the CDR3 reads CASSLFPINSPLHF. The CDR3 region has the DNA TGTGCCAGCAGCTTGTTCCCCATTAATTCACCCCTCCACTTT.

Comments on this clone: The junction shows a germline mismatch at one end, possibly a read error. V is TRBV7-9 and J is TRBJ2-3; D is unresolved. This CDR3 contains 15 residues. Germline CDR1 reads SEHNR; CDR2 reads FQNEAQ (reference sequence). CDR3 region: CSSSSEQTSTDTQYF. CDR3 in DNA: TGTTCCAGCAGCTCAGAACAGACAAGCACAGATACGCAGTATTTT. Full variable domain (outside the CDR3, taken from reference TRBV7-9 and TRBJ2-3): DTGVSQNPRHKITKRGQNVTFRCDPISEHNRLYWYRQTLGQGPEFLTYFQNEAQLEKSRLLSDRFSAERPKGSFSTLEIQRTEQGDSAMYLCSSSSEQTSTDTQYFGPGTRLTVL.

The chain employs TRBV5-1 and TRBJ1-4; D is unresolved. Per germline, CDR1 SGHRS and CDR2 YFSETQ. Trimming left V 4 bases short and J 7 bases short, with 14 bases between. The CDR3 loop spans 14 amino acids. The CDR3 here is CASSRGITPEKLFF. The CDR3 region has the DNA TGCGCCAGCAGCCGAGGGATCACGCCTGAAAAACTGTTTTTT.

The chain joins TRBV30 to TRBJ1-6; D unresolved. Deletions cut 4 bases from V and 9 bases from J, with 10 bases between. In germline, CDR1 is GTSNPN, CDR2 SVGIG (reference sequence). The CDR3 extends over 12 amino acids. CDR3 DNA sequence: TGTGCCTGGAAGGTAGAGGGTTCACCCCTCCACTTT. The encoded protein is CAWKVEGSPLHF.

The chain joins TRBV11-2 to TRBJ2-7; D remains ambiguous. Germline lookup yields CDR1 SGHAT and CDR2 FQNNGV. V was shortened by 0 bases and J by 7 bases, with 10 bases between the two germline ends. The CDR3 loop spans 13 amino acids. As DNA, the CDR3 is TGTGCCAGCAGCTTAGATCGAGGTAGGGAGCAGTACTTC. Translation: CASSLDRGREQYF.

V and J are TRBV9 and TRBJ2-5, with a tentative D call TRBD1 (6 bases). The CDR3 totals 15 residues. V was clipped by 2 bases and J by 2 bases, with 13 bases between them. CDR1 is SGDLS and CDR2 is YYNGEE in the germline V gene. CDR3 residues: CASSVMGAEQETQYF. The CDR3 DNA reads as TGTGCCAGCAGCGTTATGGGGGCGGAACAAGAGACCCAGTACTTC.

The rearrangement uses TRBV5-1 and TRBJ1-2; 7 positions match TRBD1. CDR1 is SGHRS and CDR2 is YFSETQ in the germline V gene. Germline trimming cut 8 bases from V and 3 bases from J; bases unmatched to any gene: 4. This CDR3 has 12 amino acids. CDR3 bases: TGCGCCAGTTTCGACAGGGACTATGGCTACACCTTC. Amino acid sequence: CASFDRDYGYTF.

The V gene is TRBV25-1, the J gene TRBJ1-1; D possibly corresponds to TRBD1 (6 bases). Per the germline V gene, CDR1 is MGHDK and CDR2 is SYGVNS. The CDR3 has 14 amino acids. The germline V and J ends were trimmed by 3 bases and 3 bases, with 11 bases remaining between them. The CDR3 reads CASSDLGADTEAFF. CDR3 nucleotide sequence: TGTGCCAGCAGTGACCTGGGGGCGGACACTGAAGCTTTCTTT.

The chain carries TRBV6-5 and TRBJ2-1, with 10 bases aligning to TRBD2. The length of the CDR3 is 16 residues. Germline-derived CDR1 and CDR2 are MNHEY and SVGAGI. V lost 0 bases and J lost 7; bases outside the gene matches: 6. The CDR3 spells CASSYSSGGAINEQFF. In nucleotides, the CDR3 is TGTGCCAGCAGTTACTCGAGCGGGGGGGCCATAAATGAGCAGTTCTTC.

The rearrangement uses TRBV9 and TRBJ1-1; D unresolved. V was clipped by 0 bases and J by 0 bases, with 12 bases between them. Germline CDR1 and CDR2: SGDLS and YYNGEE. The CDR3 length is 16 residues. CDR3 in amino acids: CASSVGGERLNTEAFF. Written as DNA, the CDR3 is TGTGCCAGCAGCGTAGGCGGAGAGAGATTGAACACTGAAGCTTTCTTT.

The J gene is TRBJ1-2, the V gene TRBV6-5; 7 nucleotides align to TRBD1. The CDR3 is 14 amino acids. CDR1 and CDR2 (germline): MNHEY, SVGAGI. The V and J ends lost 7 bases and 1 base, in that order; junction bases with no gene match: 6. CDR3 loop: CASNAGQFNYGYTF. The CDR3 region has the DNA TGTGCCAGCAACGCGGGACAGTTTAACTATGGCTACACCTTC.

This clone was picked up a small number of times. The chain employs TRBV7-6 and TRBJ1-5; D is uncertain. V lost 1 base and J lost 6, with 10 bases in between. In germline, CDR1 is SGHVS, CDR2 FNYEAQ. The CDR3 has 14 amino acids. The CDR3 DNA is TGTGCCAGCAGCTTAGTCAGTTCGTCTCAGCCCCAGCATTTT. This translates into CASSLVSSSQPQHF.